This T cell receptor (beta chain) was sequenced in a study of cytotoxic CD8 clonotypes in ibrutinib-treated CLL. Findings of the study overall: Increased clonality at ibrutinib response gave way to a return toward baseline at progression.

About this clone itself: Its antigen is not known.

A 1 in 200,000 to 1 in 1 million T cell depth was the sequencing target. The data were produced by immunoSEQ multiplex PCR, yet TCRdb's version contains in-frame clones alone and is incomplete. Of tens of thousands of clones detected, around 84% appear once; the ten largest clones hold under 6.5%. CDR1 and CDR2 (germline): SGDLS, YYNGEE. This CDR3 is 15 amino acids long. V lost 0 bases and J lost 4; bases outside the gene matches: 4. Sequences were derived from PBMCs, sampled before ibrutinib treatment. The receptor comes from a human donor with chronic lymphocytic leukemia. The V gene is TRBV9, the J gene TRBJ2-1; TRBD2 matches at 7 bases. The CDR3 loop reads CASSVESGMYNEQFF. In DNA, the CDR3 is TGTGCCAGCAGCGTAGAAAGCGGGATGTACAATGAGCAGTTCTTC.